The 17 T cell receptor beta chains listed next were all sequenced from one sample in a study of identical twins. TCRdb used MiXCR to reprocess the 5' RACE reads, holding one entry per CDR3 protein. The sample contains just under 550,000 distinct CDR3 sequences, 13% to 15% of which appear only once. This same sample was also taken into another study, of yellow fever vaccine responses in identical twins.

The material sequenced was CD4+ T cells sorted from blood. The receptors originated from a young woman in good health.

The rearrangement uses TRBV3-1 and TRBJ2-5; D is perhaps TRBD1 (7 bases). V was pared by 3 bases and J by 1 base, with 15 bases between. Germline CDR1 and CDR2: LGHDT and YNNKEL (reference sequence). The CDR3 contains 16 residues. The CDR3 is CASSHHRGGPQETQYF. The CDR3 DNA reads as TGTGCCAGCAGCCATCACAGGGGAGGACCCCAAGAGACCCAGTACTTC.

This clonotype showed up just a few times. The rearrangement uses TRBV11-2 and TRBJ1-6; D might be TRBD1 (5 bases). The germline V gene encodes CDR1 SGHAT and CDR2 FQNNGV. Between the trimmed V and J ends, which lost 1 base and 9 bases, there was a span of 10 bases. The CDR3 totals 14 residues. CDR3 amino acids: CASSLAPRGSPLHF. CDR3 DNA sequence: TGTGCCAGCAGCTTAGCTCCAAGGGGTTCACCCCTCCACTTT.

The chain links TRBV2 to TRBJ2-2, with D possibly matching TRBD2 (5 bases). The germline V gene encodes CDR1 SNHLY and CDR2 FYNNEI. V was cut by 4 bases and J by 1 base, with 10 bases left in between. The CDR3 totals 15 residues. As DNA, the CDR3 is TGTGCCAGCAGTGGACCGGGATTGAACACCGGGGAGCTGTTTTTT. Its translation: CASSGPGLNTGELFF.

This clonotype turned up a few times. The chain employs TRBV11-3 and TRBJ2-5; TRBD2 matches 9 bases. The CDR3 runs to 16 residues. Trimming cost V 1 base and J 5 bases; bases outside gene matches: 8. Germline lookup yields CDR1 SGHNT and CDR2 YENEEA. CDR3 amino acids: CASSLGLAGGYETQYF. The CDR3, as DNA: TGTGCCAGCAGCTTAGGTTTGGCGGGAGGGTACGAGACCCAGTACTTC.

This clonotype showed up just a few times. The chain links TRBV19 to TRBJ1-2, with D unclear. CDR1 and CDR2 from the germline V gene are LNHDA and SQIVND (reference sequence). The CDR3 is 14 amino acids. Trimming left V 0 bases short and J 8 bases short, with 13 bases between. CDR3 loop: CASSIELGREGYTF. The CDR3 DNA follows: TGTGCCAGTAGTATAGAACTGGGGAGAGAAGGCTACACCTTC.

Only a few counts were recorded for this clonotype. V and J are TRBV20-1 and TRBJ2-3; perhaps D is TRBD1 or TRBD2 (5 bases each). The germline gives CDR1 DFQATT, CDR2 SNEGSKA (reference sequence). V lost 2 bases, J lost 6 bases, and 21 bases lay in between. The CDR3 has 16 amino acids. CDR3 nucleotides: TGCAGTGCTAGACCGATACCGGGACCCCTTTTGGATACGCAGTATTTT. Amino acids: CSARPIPGPLLDTQYF.

The CDR3, as DNA: TGTGCCAGCAGCCGGGCCTTAGGAGCGGGTGAGCAGTTCTTC. Residues: CASSRALGAGEQFF. This chain connects TRBV28 to TRBJ2-1, with D possibly TRBD2 on 6 matching bases. Germline V gives CDR1 MDHEN, CDR2 SYDVKM. V lost 6 bases, J lost 9 bases, and 18 bases lay in between. This CDR3 spans 14 amino acids.

This chain connects TRBV12-3 or TRBV12-4 to TRBJ2-3; perhaps TRBD1 as D (5 bases). The CDR3 sequence is 13 residues long. The ends were cut back, 2 bases at V and 7 bases at J, with 10 bases in the middle. The CDR3 DNA is TGTGCCAGCAGTTTAAGGGGTATGAATACGCAGTATTTT. Protein: CASSLRGMNTQYF.

This clonotype appeared a few times. The chain is built from TRBV27 and TRBJ2-3; 11 positions agree with TRBD2. The V gene's germline CDR1 is MNHEY and CDR2 SMNVEV (reference sequence). This CDR3 is built from 17 residues. The J segment lost 0 bases and the V segment lost 6 bases, leaving 8 bases of the junction unmatched. This CDR3 reads CASRPTRTSGSTDTQYF. In DNA form, the CDR3 reads TGTGCCAGCAGACCTACCCGGACTAGCGGGAGCACAGATACGCAGTATTTT.

This clonotype was picked up many times. The rearrangement joins TRBV12-3 or TRBV12-4 to TRBJ2-1, with D possibly matching TRBD2 (6 bases). This CDR3 is 14 amino acids long. V lost 3 bases and J lost 5, with 11 bases in between. CDR3 coding DNA: TGTGCCAGCAGTTTGTGGGGGGACCACAATGAGCAGTTCTTC. Its translation is CASSLWGDHNEQFF.

This clonotype was found a few times. This chain uses TRBV20-1 with TRBJ2-6; D remains ambiguous. There are 14 residues in the CDR3. Germline V gene data show CDR1 as DFQATT and CDR2 as SNEGSKA (reference sequence). V was cut by 1 base and J by 1 base, with 5 bases left in between. The CDR3: CSARGVSGANVLTF. CDR3 DNA sequence: TGCAGTGCTAGAGGGGTTTCTGGGGCCAACGTCCTGACTTTC.

This clonotype came up a few times. The rearrangement joins TRBV3-1 to TRBJ2-7; perhaps TRBD1 as D (5 bases). The ends were cut back, 0 bases at V and 6 bases at J, with 12 bases in the middle. The germline gives CDR1 LGHDT, CDR2 YNNKEL (reference sequence). This CDR3 has 14 amino acids. The CDR3 reads CASSQDLGQGEQYF. The CDR3 DNA reads TGTGCCAGCAGCCAAGATTTAGGGCAGGGCGAGCAGTACTTC.

The V gene is TRBV20-1, the J gene TRBJ1-1; 10 bases match TRBD1. CDR3 length: 15 residues. Unmatched junction bases numbered 10, after V lost 5 bases and J lost 4 bases. The germline gives CDR1 DFQATT, CDR2 SNEGSKA (reference sequence). The CDR3 DNA is TGCAGTGCTCGTCCCGGGACAGGGGTGGTCACTGAAGCTTTCTTT. Protein product: CSARPGTGVVTEAFF.

The chain joins TRBV10-3 to TRBJ2-5, with D hard to call. The CDR3 contains 12 residues. Trimming removed 1 base at V and 4 bases at J, with 4 bases between. Germline CDR1 reads ENHRY; CDR2 reads SYGVKD. For the CDR3, the DNA is TGTGCCATCAGTGAGTGGGGAGAGACCCAGTACTTC. This codes for CAISEWGETQYF.

This clonotype was counted between two and nine times. This rearrangement joins TRBV11-1 to TRBJ2-6; 8 bases are a match to TRBD1. This CDR3 has 18 residues. With 5 bases clipped from V and 0 bases from J, the junction kept 9 bases outside the gene matches. Germline V CDR1 and CDR2: SGHAT, FQDESV (reference sequence). Here the CDR3 DNA reads TGTGCCAGCAGCGCCCAGGGGGCGCTGAACTCTGGGGCCAACGTCCTGACTTTC. Translated: CASSAQGALNSGANVLTF.

This clonotype was detected a few times. The chain has TRBV28 and TRBJ1-4; D unclear. This CDR3 region has 14 residues. Germline V gene sequence: CDR1 MDHEN, CDR2 SYDVKM. Trimming took 5 bases from V and 7 from J, leaving 14 bases between them. CDR3 bases: TGTGCCAGCAGTCCCCCGTTAGTGGGTGAAAAACTGTTTTTT. It codes for CASSPPLVGEKLFF.

A few counts support this clonotype. This chain uses TRBV29-1 with TRBJ1-2, with unresolved D. The V end was cut by 4 bases, the J end by 1 base, with 10 bases between. Looked up from germline, CDR1 is SQVTM and CDR2 is ANQGSEA. The CDR3 extends over 13 amino acids. The CDR3 region has the DNA TGCAGCGTTGCAGGTCCCAATAACTATGGCTACACCTTC. Translating gives CSVAGPNNYGYTF.